Described below is a single T cell receptor beta chain sequence and its context. The CDR3 extends over 16 amino acids. Germline V gene data show CDR1 as DFQATT and CDR2 as SNEGSKA (reference sequence). Trimming stripped 4 bases from V and 0 bases from J, with 16 bases between. This specimen belongs to a study of CD8 T cells in Susac syndrome. The authors reverse transcribed roughly 0.45 to 1 ug RNA with random hexamers. A single record per CDR3 protein comes from TCRdb applying MiXCR to the immunoSEQ multiplex PCR reads. The sample has around 170,000 distinct CDR3 sequences; approximately 95% are singletons.

The V and J genes are TRBV20-1 and TRBJ1-3; tentatively, D is TRBD1 (5 bases). This sequence was found in a human donor with Susac syndrome. Sequenced sample: CD8+ T cells from PBMCs. The CDR3 bases are TGCAGTGCTATACAAGGGGATGTCGGCTCTGGAAACACCATATATTTT. Its translation is CSAIQGDVGSGNTIYF.